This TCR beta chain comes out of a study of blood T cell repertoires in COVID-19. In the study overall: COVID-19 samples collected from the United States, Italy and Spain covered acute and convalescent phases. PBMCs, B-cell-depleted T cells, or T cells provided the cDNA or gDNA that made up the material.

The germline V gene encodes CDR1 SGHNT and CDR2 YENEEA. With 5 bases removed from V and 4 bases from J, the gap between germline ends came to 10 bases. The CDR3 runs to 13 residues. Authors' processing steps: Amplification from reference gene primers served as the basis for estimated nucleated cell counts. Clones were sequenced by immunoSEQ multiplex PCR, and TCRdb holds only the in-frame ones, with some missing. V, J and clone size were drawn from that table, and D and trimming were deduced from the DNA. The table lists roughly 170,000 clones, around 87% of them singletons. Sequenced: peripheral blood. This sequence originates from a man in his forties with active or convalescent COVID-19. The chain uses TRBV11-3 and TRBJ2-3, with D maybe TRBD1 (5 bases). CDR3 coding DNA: TGTGCCAGCAGCCGTCAGGGATCAGATACGCAGTATTTT. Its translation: CASSRQGSDTQYF. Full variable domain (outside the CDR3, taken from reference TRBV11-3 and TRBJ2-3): EAGVVQSPRYKIIEKKQPVAFWCNPISGHNTLYWYLQNLGQGPELLIRYENEEAVDDSQLPKDRFSAERLKGVDSTLKIQPAELGDSAVYLCASSRQGSDTQYFGPGTRLTVL.